Described below is a single T cell receptor beta chain sequence and its context. This entry comes from a study of blood T cells in healthy people across ages. A J-beta primer mix and a sample-barcoded 5' primer were used in a second PCR of about 6 to 12 cycles. Via MiXCR, TCRdb re-called the 5' RACE reads, giving one row per CDR3 protein. The sample lists 650,000 to 900,000 distinct CDR3 sequences, approximately 65% seen once, with 28% in the top ten. The origin of this receptor is a man aged 25-45 years in good health. The sample comprised blood.

This CDR3 is CASSPASGVYNEQFF. CDR3 coding DNA: TGTGCCAGCAGCCCCGCTAGCGGGGTATACAATGAGCAGTTCTTC. V usage is TRBV7-9 and J usage is TRBJ2-1, with TRBD2 matching 9 bases. The CDR3 consists of 15 residues. Germline-derived CDR1 and CDR2 are SEHNR and FQNEAQ (reference sequence). V lost 5 bases, J lost 4 bases, and 6 bases stayed unmatched. Based on the CDR3 plus reference TRBV7-9 and TRBJ2-1, the full variable domain is DTGVSQNPRHKITKRGQNVTFRCDPISEHNRLYWYRQTLGQGPEFLTYFQNEAQLEKSRLLSDRFSAERPKGSFSTLEIQRTEQGDSAMYLCASSPASGVYNEQFFGPGTRLTVL.